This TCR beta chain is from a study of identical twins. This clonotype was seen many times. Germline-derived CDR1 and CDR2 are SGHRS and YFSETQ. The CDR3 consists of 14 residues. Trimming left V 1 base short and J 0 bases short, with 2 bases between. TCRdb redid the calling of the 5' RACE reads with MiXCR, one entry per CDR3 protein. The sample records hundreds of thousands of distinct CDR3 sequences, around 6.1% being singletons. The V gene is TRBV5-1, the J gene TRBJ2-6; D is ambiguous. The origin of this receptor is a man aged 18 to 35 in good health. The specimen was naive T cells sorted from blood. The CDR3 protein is CASSLPSGANVLTF. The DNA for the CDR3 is TGCGCCAGCAGCTTGCCCTCTGGGGCCAACGTCCTGACTTTC.